Below, 18 T cell receptor beta chains from the same sample are listed, as sequenced in a study of shared clonotypes between healthy human individuals. CD8 cells regarded as naive lacked CD45RO, were positively chosen for CCR7, and omitted terminally differentiated effector memory CD45RA+ cells. Measured with immunoSEQ multiplex PCR; TCRdb has only the in-frame clones, and not every one. The sample records about 2 million clones, over 85% being singletons. Input material: naive CD8+ T cells sorted from blood. These receptors all stem from a man between 18 and 35 years old in good health.

The chain joins TRBV27 to TRBJ2-2; no clear D. The CDR3 runs to 13 residues. V was pared by 5 bases and J by 7 bases, with 11 bases between. Germline CDR1 and CDR2: MNHEY and SMNVEV (reference sequence). The CDR3: CASSHAIGGELFF. The DNA of the CDR3 is TGTGCCAGCAGTCACGCAATTGGCGGGGAGCTGTTTTTT.

This rearrangement joins TRBV18 to TRBJ2-7; maybe TRBD2 (5 bases). This CDR3 comprises 16 residues. The V end lost 2 bases, the J end lost 3 bases, and 17 bases lay between the germline ends. Germline assignment: CDR1 KGHSH and CDR2 LQKENI. CDR3 sequence (DNA): TGTGCCAGCTCACCAAATGCAGCGGAGGAAATCTACGAGCAGTACTTC. Encoded protein: CASSPNAAEEIYEQYF. Together with reference TRBV18 and TRBJ2-7, the CDR3 gives the full variable domain: NAGVMQNPRHLVRRRGQEARLRCSPMKGHSHVYWYRQLPEEGLKFMVYLQKENIIDESGMPKERFSAEFPKEGPSILRIQQVVRGDSAAYFCASSPNAAEEIYEQYFGPGTRLTVT.

The V gene is TRBV25-1, the J gene TRBJ2-5; D perhaps matches TRBD1 (6 bases). This CDR3 is 16 amino acids long. Looked up from germline, CDR1 is MGHDK and CDR2 is SYGVNS. V lost 8 bases to trimming and J lost 5 bases, with 24 bases between them. CDR3: CASGLKGTLVDETQYF. CDR3 coding DNA: TGTGCCAGCGGCCTAAAGGGGACATTGGTCGACGAGACCCAGTACTTC.

V is TRBV28 and J is TRBJ2-7, with a possible D match to TRBD1 (6 bases). The CDR3 is 15 residues long. CDR1 and CDR2 from the germline V gene are MDHEN and SYDVKM. Trimming took off 4 bases at V and 3 bases at J, with 16 bases between the two ends. The DNA for the CDR3 is TGTGCCAGCAGTTGGGGACATGGAAAAAACTACGAGCAGTACTTC. Amino acid sequence: CASSWGHGKNYEQYF.

This chain joins TRBV4-2 and TRBJ2-3, with D hard to call. Trimming removed 1 base at V and 2 bases at J, with 7 bases between. CDR3 length equals 14 residues. CDR1 LGHNA and CDR2 YNFKEQ come from the germline V gene. CDR3 region: CASSQVRDTDTQYF. In DNA, the CDR3 is TGTGCCAGCAGCCAAGTCCGTGACACAGATACGCAGTATTTT.

The chain employs TRBV4-1 and TRBJ1-5, with D hard to call. CDR1 is MGHRA and CDR2 is YSYEKL in the germline V gene. CDR3 length: 16 amino acids. V was pared by 3 bases and J by 3 bases, with 15 bases between. The CDR3 nucleotides are TGCGCCAGCAGCCAGTCATTAGGGCTCCTCAATCAGCCCCAGCATTTT. It specifies CASSQSLGLLNQPQHF.

The chain links TRBV9 to TRBJ1-4; D gene uncertain. Germline V lookup: CDR1 SGDLS, CDR2 YYNGEE. The V end lost 4 bases, the J end lost 5 bases, and 18 bases lay between the germline ends. The CDR3 spans 16 residues. CDR3 loop: CASSSPSGSDNEKLFF. The CDR3 DNA reads as TGTGCCAGCAGCTCCCCTTCCGGGAGCGACAATGAAAAACTGTTTTTT.

The chain employs TRBV27 and TRBJ2-1; a possible D gene is TRBD2 (6 bases). Per germline, CDR1 MNHEY and CDR2 SMNVEV (reference sequence). V gave up 6 bases and J gave up 2 bases, with 14 bases separating them. The CDR3 runs to 15 residues. CDR3 sequence: CASSAGASAYNEQFF. The CDR3 DNA follows: TGTGCCAGCAGCGCCGGGGCTAGCGCCTACAATGAGCAGTTCTTC.

The rearrangement uses TRBV4-1 and TRBJ2-7; possible D gene TRBD1, 6 bases. The V and J ends lost 4 bases and 0 bases respectively, with 13 bases between them. The CDR3 extends over 15 amino acids. CDR1 and CDR2 (germline): MGHRA, YSYEKL. In DNA form, the CDR3 reads TGCGCCAGCAGCCGGGGCAGAGGGGGCTCCTACGAGCAGTACTTC. It yields the protein CASSRGRGGSYEQYF.

Turning to this clone: The same CDR3 can be traced to other DNA sequences in this sample. V usage is TRBV27 and J usage is TRBJ1-5; D perhaps matches TRBD1 (5 bases). CDR3 length equals 14 residues. V gave up 1 base and J gave up 6 bases, with 10 bases separating them. Per the germline V gene, CDR1 is MNHEY and CDR2 is SMNVEV (reference sequence). CDR3 bases: TGTGCCAGCAGTTTATTAGGGGCCGGTCAGCCCCAGCATTTT. This translates into CASSLLGAGQPQHF.

The chain links TRBV28 to TRBJ1-1; D gene unclear. Germline CDR1 MDHEN, CDR2 SYDVKM. Trimming cost V 6 bases and J 11 bases, with 13 bases left between them. CDR3 length equals 11 residues. In DNA, the CDR3 is TGTGCCAGCAGCTCAAGCCCGCCGGCTTTCTTT. Translating gives CASSSSPPAFF.

This chain uses TRBV29-1 with TRBJ2-5, with 7 bases identical to TRBD1. CDR3 size: 16 residues. V shed 3 bases, J shed 5 bases, and the junction held 15 bases outside the gene matches. The germline V gene has CDR1 SQVTM and CDR2 ANQGSEA. This CDR3 is CSVEIGGAIFVETQYF. Here the CDR3 DNA reads TGCAGCGTTGAGATAGGGGGCGCGATTTTTGTGGAGACCCAGTACTTC.

The chain recombines TRBV4-2 with TRBJ1-2; no clear D gene. Germline assignment: CDR1 LGHNA and CDR2 YNFKEQ. This CDR3 has 17 residues. Trimming cost V 4 bases and J 2 bases, with 20 bases left between them. The CDR3 loop is CASSPPVGQIENYGYTF. The DNA for the CDR3 is TGTGCCAGCAGCCCGCCCGTTGGGCAAATCGAGAACTATGGCTACACCTTC.

The chain is built from TRBV25-1 and TRBJ2-1; D is perhaps TRBD2 (5 bases). V was clipped by 7 bases and J by 7 bases, with 14 bases between them. CDR3 length equals 13 residues. Germline CDR1 and CDR2: MGHDK and SYGVNS. The CDR3 reads CASKRGPGNEQFF. The CDR3 DNA sequence: TGTGCCAGCAAGCGAGGGCCGGGAAATGAGCAGTTCTTC. Based on the CDR3 plus reference TRBV25-1 and TRBJ2-1, the full variable domain is EADIYQTPRYLVIGTGKKITLECSQTMGHDKMYWYQQDPGMELHLIHYSYGVNSTEKGDLSSESTVSRIRTEHFPLTLESARPSHTSQYLCASKRGPGNEQFFGPGTRLTVL.

V is TRBV6-4 and J is TRBJ2-2, with TRBD2 matching 9 bases. Germline V gives CDR1 MRHNA, CDR2 SNTAGT. V trimming: 7 bases; J trimming: 5 bases; junction bases outside the gene matches: 14. The CDR3 runs to 17 residues. The CDR3 region has the DNA TGTGCCAGCATGCATAGCGGGAGATCCGTTCGGACCGGGGAGCTGTTTTTT. This encodes CASMHSGRSVRTGELFF.

J is TRBJ2-2 and V is TRBV29-1; 12 bases map to TRBD1. The germline V gene encodes CDR1 SQVTM and CDR2 ANQGSEA. The CDR3 is made up of 15 amino acids. Germline trimming cut 3 bases from V and 7 bases from J; bases unmatched to any gene: 6. CDR3 loop: CSVDSGTGGHGELFF. CDR3 DNA: TGCAGCGTTGATTCCGGGACAGGGGGCCACGGGGAGCTGTTTTTT.

The chain employs TRBV10-3 and TRBJ2-1; D is unresolved. Germline loops: CDR1 ENHRY, CDR2 SYGVKD. This CDR3 region has 11 residues. Trimming shortened V by 10 bases and J by 8 bases, and 12 bases separated the two germline ends. The CDR3 DNA follows: TGTGCCACCCGAAGCGAAGATGAGCAGTTCTTC. Translated: CATRSEDEQFF.

The J gene is TRBJ2-1, the V gene TRBV11-2; TRBD2 aligns across 12 bases. Unmatched junction bases numbered 2, after V lost 4 bases and J lost 7 bases. The CDR3 spans 14 residues. Germline V lookup: CDR1 SGHAT, CDR2 FQNNGV. The CDR3 region has the DNA TGTGCCAGCAGCTGGCTAGCGGGGGGGAATGAGCAGTTCTTC. It codes for CASSWLAGGNEQFF.